The rows below give T cell receptor beta chains drawn from one sample of a study of T cell repertoires in cytomegalovirus infection. MiXCR, applied by TCRdb to the reads, yields one record per CDR3 protein. Seen here are 350,000 to 400,000 distinct CDR3 sequences, nearly 35% observed once, and the top ten hold around an eighth. These receptors lack a known antigen. Sample: cultured PBMCs, taken from culture after CMV antigen stimulation. These receptors all stem from a human donor in good health (CMV status not recorded). Some clones in this sample may be carry-over from other donors' samples. Each CDR3 is given without its conserved first and last residue. Fields, in order: V gene, J gene, D gene, CDR3 protein. The D gene is left open where the match is weak.

TRBV7-2	TRBJ2-3	TRBD2	ASDRGGGQDTQY
TRBV4-3	TRBJ2-3	.	ASSQDGGRGDTQY
TRBV7-3	TRBJ2-3	TRBD2	ASSLSGSRDTQY
TRBV9	TRBJ1-2	.	ASSALQGSRYGYT
TRBV11-3	TRBJ1-6	TRBD1	ASSTTGGNSPLH
TRBV15	TRBJ2-1	TRBD2	ATSTPDGTSGSYEQF
TRBV19	TRBJ2-1	TRBD2	ASSISSSGGYNEQF
TRBV7-9	TRBJ2-1	TRBD1	ASSWRTGQSSYNEQF
TRBV7-6	TRBJ2-7	.	ASSKTRLAYEQY
TRBV11-2	TRBJ2-1	TRBD2	ASSSPAGGGHNEQF
TRBV5-4	TRBJ2-3	TRBD2	ASSFQRERLDTQY
TRBV6-5	TRBJ2-3	TRBD2	ASRGTSGSLVTDTQY
TRBV27	TRBJ2-3	TRBD2	ASSPTLAGLTDTQY
TRBV12-3/TRBV12-4	TRBJ1-1	.	ASSLGDGHTEAF
TRBV11-2	TRBJ2-7	.	ASSLDLGYTYEQY
TRBV11-2	TRBJ1-1	.	ASSWDRGANTEAF
TRBV7-9	TRBJ1-1	.	ASSTPFRGENTEAF
TRBV6-1	TRBJ2-7	TRBD2	ASRPTSGRVALYEQY
TRBV12-3/TRBV12-4	TRBJ1-1	.	ASTITARPAFAF
TRBV15	TRBJ1-2	.	ATSTRQTGYGYT
TRBV12-3/TRBV12-4	TRBJ2-1	.	ASSSQGMNEQF
TRBV10-3	TRBJ2-2	.	AIRTGNTGELF
TRBV5-3	TRBJ2-3	TRBD2	ASSLGGAGGPTDTQY
TRBV6-2/TRBV6-3	TRBJ2-4	.	ASTRGLIQY
TRBV14	TRBJ2-1	.	ASSQSWVGNEQF
TRBV27	TRBJ2-3	.	ASSRVVTDTQY
TRBV7-2	TRBJ2-1	TRBD2	ASSLEVWRRRGSSYNEQF
TRBV28	TRBJ1-5	.	ASLGGQSQH